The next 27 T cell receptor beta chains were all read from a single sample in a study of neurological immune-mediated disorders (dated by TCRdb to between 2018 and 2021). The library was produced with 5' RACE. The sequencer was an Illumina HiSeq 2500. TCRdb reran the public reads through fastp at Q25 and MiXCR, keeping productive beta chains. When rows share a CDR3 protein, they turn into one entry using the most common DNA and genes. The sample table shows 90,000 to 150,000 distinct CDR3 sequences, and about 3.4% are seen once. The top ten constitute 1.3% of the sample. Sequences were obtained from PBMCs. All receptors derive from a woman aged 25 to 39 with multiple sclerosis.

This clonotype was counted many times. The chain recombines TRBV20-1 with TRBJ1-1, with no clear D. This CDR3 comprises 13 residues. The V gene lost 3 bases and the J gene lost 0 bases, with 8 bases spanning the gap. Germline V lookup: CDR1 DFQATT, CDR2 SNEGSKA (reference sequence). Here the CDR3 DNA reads TGCAGTGCTAGTATCGGCCTGAACACTGAAGCTTTCTTT. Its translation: CSASIGLNTEAFF.

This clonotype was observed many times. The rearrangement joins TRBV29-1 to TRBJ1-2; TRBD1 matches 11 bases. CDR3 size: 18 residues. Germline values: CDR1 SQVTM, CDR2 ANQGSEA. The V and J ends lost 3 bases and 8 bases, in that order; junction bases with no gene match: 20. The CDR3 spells CSVESGTGGISVGGGYTF. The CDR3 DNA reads TGCAGCGTTGAGAGTGGGACAGGGGGGATCTCGGTCGGCGGGGGCTACACCTTC.

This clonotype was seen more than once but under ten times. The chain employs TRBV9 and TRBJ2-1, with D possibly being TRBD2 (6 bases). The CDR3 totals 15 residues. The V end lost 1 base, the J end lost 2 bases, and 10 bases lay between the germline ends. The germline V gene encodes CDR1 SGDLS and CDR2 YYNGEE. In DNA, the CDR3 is TGTGCCAGCAGCGTAACCCCGGGGGCCTACAATGAGCAGTTCTTC. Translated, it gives CASSVTPGAYNEQFF.

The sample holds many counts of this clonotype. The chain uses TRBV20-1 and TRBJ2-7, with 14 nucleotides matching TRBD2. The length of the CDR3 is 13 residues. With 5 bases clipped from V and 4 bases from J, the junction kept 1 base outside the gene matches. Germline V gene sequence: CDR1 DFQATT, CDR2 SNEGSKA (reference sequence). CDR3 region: CSAGTSGRYEQYF. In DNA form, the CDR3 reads TGCAGTGCTGGGACTAGCGGGAGATACGAGCAGTACTTC.

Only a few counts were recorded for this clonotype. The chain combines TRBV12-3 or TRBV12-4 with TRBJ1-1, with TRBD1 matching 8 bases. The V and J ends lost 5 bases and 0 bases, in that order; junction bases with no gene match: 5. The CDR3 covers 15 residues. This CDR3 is CASSTNRGMNTEAFF. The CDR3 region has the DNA TGTGCCAGCAGTACAAACAGGGGGATGAACACTGAAGCTTTCTTT.

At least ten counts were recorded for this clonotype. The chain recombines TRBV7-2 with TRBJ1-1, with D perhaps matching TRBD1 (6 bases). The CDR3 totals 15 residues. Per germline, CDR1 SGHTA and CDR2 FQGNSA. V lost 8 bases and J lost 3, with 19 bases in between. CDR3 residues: CASRSNTGSDTEAFF. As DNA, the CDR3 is TGTGCCAGCCGCTCGAATACAGGGTCGGACACTGAAGCTTTCTTT.

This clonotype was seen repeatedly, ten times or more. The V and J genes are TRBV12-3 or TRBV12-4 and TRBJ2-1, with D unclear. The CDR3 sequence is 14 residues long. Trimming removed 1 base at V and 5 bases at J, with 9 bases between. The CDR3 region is CASSLVARNNEQFF. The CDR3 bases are TGTGCCAGCAGTTTAGTCGCAAGGAACAATGAGCAGTTCTTC.

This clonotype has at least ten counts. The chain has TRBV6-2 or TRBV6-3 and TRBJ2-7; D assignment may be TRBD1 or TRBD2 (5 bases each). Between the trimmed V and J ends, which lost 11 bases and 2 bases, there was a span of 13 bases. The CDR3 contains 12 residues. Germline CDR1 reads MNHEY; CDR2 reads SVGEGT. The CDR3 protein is CAGGVGAYEQYF. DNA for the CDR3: TGTGCCGGCGGAGTGGGGGCCTACGAGCAGTACTTC.

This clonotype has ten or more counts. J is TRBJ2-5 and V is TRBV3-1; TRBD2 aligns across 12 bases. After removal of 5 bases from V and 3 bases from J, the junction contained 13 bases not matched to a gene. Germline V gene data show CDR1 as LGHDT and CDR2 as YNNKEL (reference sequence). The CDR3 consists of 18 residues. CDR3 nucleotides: TGTGCCAGCAGCAAAAGACTAGCGGGAGTAAGCGGAGAAGAGACCCAGTACTTC. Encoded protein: CASSKRLAGVSGEETQYF.

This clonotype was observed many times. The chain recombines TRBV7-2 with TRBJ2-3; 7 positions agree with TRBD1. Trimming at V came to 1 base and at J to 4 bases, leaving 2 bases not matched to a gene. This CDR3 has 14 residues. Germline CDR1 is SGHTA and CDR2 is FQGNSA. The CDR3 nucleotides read TGTGCCAGCAGCTTAGTCACAGGGGCAGATACGCAGTATTTT. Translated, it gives CASSLVTGADTQYF.

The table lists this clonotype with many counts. CDR3 coding DNA: TGTGCCAGCAATCACAGGGGTCGGAACACTGAAGCTTTCTTT. Protein sequence: CASNHRGRNTEAFF. The V call is TRBV6-2 or TRBV6-3, the J call TRBJ1-1; 7 bases are a match to TRBD1. Germline V gene data show CDR1 as MNHEY and CDR2 as SVGEGT. The J segment lost 1 base and the V segment lost 7 bases, leaving 6 bases of the junction unmatched. CDR3 length equals 14 residues.

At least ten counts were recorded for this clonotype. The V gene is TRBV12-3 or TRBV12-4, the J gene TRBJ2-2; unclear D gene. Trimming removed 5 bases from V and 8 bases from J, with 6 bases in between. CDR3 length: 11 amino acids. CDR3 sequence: CASSADGELFF. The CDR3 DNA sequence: TGTGCCAGCAGTGCAGATGGGGAGCTGTTTTTT.

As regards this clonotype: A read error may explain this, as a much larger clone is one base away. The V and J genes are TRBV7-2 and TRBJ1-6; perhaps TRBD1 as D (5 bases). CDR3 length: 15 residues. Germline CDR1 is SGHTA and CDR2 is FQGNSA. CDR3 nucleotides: TGTGCCAGCAGCTTATTGATTGAAGGGGATTCACCCCTCAACTTT. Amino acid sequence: CASSLLIEGDSPLNF.

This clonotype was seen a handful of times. The CDR3 loop is CGGLRGAYNEQFF. In nucleotides, the CDR3 is TGCGGCGGCTTGAGGGGGGCCTACAATGAGCAGTTCTTC. The chain is built from TRBV20-1 and TRBJ2-1, with D perhaps matching TRBD1 or TRBD2 (6 bases each). CDR1 and CDR2 from the germline V gene are DFQATT and SNEGSKA (reference sequence). This CDR3 has 13 amino acids.

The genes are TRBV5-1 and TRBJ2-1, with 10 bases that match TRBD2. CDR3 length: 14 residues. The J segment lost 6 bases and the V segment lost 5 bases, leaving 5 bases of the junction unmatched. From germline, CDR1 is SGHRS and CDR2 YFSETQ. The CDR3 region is CASSKGLAPNEQFF. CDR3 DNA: TGCGCCAGCAGTAAGGGACTAGCGCCCAATGAGCAGTTCTTC. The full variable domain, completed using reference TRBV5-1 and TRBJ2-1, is KAGVTQTPRYLIKTRGQQVTLSCSPISGHRSVSWYQQTPGQGLQFLFEYFSETQRNKGNFPGRFSGRQFSNSRSEMNVSTLELGDSALYLCASSKGLAPNEQFFGPGTRLTVL.

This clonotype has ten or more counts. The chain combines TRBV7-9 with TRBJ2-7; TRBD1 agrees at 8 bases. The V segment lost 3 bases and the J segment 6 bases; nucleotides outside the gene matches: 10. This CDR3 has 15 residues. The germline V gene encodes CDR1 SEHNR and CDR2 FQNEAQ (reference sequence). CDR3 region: CASSFSGPTGGEQYF. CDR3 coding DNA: TGTGCCAGCAGCTTTTCCGGCCCAACAGGGGGCGAGCAGTACTTC.

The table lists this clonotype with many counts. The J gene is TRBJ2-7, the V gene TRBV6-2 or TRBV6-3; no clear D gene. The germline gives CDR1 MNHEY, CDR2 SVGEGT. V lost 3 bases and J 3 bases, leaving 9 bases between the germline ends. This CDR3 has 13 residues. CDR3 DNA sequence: TGTGCCAGCAGTTATGGAGACCTCTACGAGCAGTACTTC. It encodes CASSYGDLYEQYF.

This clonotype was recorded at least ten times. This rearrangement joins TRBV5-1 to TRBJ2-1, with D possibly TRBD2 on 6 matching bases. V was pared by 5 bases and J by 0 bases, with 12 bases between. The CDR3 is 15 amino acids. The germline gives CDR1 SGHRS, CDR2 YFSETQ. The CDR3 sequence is CASSMAGSSYNEQFF. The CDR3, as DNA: TGCGCCAGCAGTATGGCGGGAAGCTCCTACAATGAGCAGTTCTTC.

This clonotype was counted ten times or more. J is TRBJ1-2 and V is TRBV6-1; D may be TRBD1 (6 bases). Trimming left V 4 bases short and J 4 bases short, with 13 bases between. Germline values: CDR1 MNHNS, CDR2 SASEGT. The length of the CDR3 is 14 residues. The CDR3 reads CASSAGATTYGYTF. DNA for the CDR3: TGTGCCAGCAGTGCAGGGGCCACCACCTATGGCTACACCTTC.

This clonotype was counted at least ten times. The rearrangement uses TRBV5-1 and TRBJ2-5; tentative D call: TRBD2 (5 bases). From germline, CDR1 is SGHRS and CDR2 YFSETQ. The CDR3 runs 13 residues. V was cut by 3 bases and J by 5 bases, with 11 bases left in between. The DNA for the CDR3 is TGCGCCAGCAGCTCCCTACCGGGGGAGACCCAGTACTTC. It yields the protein CASSSLPGETQYF.

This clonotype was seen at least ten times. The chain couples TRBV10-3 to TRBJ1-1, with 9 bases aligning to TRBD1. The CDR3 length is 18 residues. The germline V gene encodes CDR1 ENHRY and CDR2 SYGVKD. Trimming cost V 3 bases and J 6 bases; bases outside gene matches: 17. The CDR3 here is CAISDPETGTGSFSEAFF. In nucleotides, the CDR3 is TGTGCCATCAGTGATCCTGAAACCGGGACAGGGTCTTTCTCTGAAGCTTTCTTT.

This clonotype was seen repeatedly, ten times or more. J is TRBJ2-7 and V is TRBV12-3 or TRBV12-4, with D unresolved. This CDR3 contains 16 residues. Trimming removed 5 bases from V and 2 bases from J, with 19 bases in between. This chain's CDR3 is CASSPGKSLGAYEQYF. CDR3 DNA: TGTGCCAGCAGTCCCGGCAAATCCCTGGGCGCCTACGAGCAGTACTTC.

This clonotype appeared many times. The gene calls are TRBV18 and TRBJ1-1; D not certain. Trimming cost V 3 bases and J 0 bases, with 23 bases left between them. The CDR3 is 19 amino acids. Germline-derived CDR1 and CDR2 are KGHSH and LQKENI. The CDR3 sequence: CASSPRRGSVYLMNTEAFF. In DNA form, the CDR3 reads TGTGCCAGCTCACCGCGCCGAGGATCAGTATATCTGATGAACACTGAAGCTTTCTTT. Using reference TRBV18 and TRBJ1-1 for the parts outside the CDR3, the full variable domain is NAGVMQNPRHLVRRRGQEARLRCSPMKGHSHVYWYRQLPEEGLKFMVYLQKENIIDESGMPKERFSAEFPKEGPSILRIQQVVRGDSAAYFCASSPRRGSVYLMNTEAFFGQGTRLTVV.

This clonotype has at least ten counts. The CDR3 nucleotides are TGTGCCAGCAGCCAAGATATAGCGGCCGGGGAGCTGTTTTTT. Its translation is CASSQDIAAGELFF. This chain links TRBV14 with TRBJ2-2; D may be TRBD2 (6 bases). Trimming took off 0 bases at V and 6 bases at J, with 8 bases between the two ends. Germline values: CDR1 SGHDN, CDR2 FVKESK. CDR3 length: 14 residues.

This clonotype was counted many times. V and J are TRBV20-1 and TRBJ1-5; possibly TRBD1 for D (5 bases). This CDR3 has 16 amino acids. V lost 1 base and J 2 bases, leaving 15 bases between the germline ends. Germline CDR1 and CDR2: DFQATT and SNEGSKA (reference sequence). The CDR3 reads CSARGDQGGGNQPQHF. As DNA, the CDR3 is TGCAGTGCTAGAGGGGATCAGGGAGGCGGCAATCAGCCCCAGCATTTT.

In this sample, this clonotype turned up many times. The chain's CDR3 is CASSHRTLPASGANVLTF. Here the CDR3 DNA reads TGTGCCAGCAGCCATAGGACCCTTCCGGCCTCTGGGGCCAACGTCCTGACTTTC. The gene calls are TRBV7-8 and TRBJ2-6; D is undetermined. CDR3 size: 18 residues. V shed 5 bases and J shed 0 bases, with 17 bases lying between them. Germline V gene data show CDR1 as SGHVS and CDR2 as FQNEAQ.

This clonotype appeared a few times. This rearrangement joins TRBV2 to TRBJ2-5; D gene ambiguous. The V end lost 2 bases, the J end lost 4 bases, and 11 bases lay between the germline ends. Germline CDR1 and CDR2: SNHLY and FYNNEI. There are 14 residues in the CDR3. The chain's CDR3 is CASSEFGPPETQYF. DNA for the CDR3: TGTGCCAGCAGTGAATTTGGTCCGCCAGAGACCCAGTACTTC.